This T cell receptor beta chain was recorded in a study of siplizumab effects on memory and regulatory T cells. The study, taken as a whole, reports: Siplizumab brought about a significant reduction in alloreactive sequences traceable to unstimulated CD4+ memory cells.

CDR3 length equals 14 residues. V dropped 4 bases and J dropped 8 bases, with 15 bases sitting between them. Per germline, CDR1 MRHNA and CDR2 SNTAGT. Assays captured about 10^5 TCR templates per sample. The repertoire was sequenced with immunoSEQ multiplex PCR; TCRdb's copy has only in-frame clones and lacks some. The sample gives about 120,000 clones, just under 95% of which show up once; under 0.2% is in the top ten. Details on this clone: As yet, its antigen is unknown.

The sample taken for sequencing was non-Treg CD4+ T cells sorted from blood. The chain combines TRBV6-4 with TRBJ2-1; D possibly corresponds to TRBD2 (7 bases). The TCR comes from a human donor in good health. The CDR3 region has the DNA TGTGCCAGCAGTGCGTGGGGGGGCCCGGATGAGCAGTTCTTC. It is translated as CASSAWGGPDEQFF.